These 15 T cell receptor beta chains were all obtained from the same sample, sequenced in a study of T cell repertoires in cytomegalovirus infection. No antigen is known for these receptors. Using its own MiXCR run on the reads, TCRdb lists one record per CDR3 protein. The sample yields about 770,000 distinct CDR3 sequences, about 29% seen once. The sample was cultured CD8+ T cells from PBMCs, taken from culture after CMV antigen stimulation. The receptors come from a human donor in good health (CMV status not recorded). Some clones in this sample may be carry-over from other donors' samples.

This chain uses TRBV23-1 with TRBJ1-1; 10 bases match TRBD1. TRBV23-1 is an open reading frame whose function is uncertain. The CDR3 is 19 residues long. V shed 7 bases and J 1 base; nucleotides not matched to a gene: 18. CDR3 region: CASKSEWDRGGQGNTEAFF. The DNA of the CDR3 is TGCGCCAGCAAGTCTGAGTGGGACAGGGGAGGTCAAGGGAACACTGAAGCTTTCTTT.

CDR3 amino acids: CASSSLTPYTGELFF. The CDR3 bases are TGTGCCAGCAGCTCCCTTACACCGTACACCGGGGAGCTGTTTTTT. The V and J genes are TRBV7-6 and TRBJ2-2; D is unclear. V was trimmed by 4 bases and J by 3 bases, leaving 12 bases between them. The CDR3 sequence is 15 residues long. From germline, CDR1 is SGHVS and CDR2 FNYEAQ.

CDR3 sequence: CASSKGLAGGLSYEQYV. As DNA, the CDR3 is TGTGCCAGCAGCAAGGGACTAGCGGGGGGCCTCTCCTACGAGCAGTACGTC. The rearrangement joins TRBV28 to TRBJ2-7, with 15 nucleotides matching TRBD2. J gave up 0 bases and V 6 bases, and 6 bases lay outside the gene matches. The CDR3 extends over 17 amino acids. Germline CDR1 MDHEN, CDR2 SYDVKM.

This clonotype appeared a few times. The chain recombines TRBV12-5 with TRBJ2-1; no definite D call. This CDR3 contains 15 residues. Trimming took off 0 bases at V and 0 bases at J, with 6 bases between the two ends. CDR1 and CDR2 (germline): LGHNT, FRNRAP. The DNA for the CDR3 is TGTGCTAGTGGTTTGGTTGCAGTCTCCTACAATGAGCAGTTCTTC. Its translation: CASGLVAVSYNEQFF.

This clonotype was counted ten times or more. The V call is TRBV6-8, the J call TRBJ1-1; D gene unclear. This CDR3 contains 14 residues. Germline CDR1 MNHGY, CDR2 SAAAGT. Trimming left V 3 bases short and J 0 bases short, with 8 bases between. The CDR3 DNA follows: TGTGCCAGCAGTTATTCCCGAATGAACACTGAAGCTTTCTTT. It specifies CASSYSRMNTEAFF.

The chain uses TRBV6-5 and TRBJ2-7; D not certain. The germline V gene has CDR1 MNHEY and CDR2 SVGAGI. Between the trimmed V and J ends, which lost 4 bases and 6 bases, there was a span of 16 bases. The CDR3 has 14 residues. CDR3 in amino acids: CASSSSVSGREQYF. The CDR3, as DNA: TGTGCCAGCAGTTCCTCCGTTTCCGGCCGCGAGCAGTACTTC.

The CDR3 nucleotides read TGTGCCAGCAGTGAGACGGGGAATAGGAATGAGCAGTTCTTC. Translated, it gives CASSETGNRNEQFF. This chain links TRBV2 with TRBJ2-1, with TRBD2 as a possible D gene (5 bases). Trimming stripped 3 bases from V and 7 bases from J, with 13 bases between. Germline lookup yields CDR1 SNHLY and CDR2 FYNNEI. CDR3 length: 14 residues.

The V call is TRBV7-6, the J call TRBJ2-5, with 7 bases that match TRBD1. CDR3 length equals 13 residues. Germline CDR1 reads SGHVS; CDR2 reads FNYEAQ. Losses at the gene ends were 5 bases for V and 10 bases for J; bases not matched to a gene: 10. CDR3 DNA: TGTGCCAGCAGCACCCGGACAGGCCCCGACCAGTACTTC. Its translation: CASSTRTGPDQYF.

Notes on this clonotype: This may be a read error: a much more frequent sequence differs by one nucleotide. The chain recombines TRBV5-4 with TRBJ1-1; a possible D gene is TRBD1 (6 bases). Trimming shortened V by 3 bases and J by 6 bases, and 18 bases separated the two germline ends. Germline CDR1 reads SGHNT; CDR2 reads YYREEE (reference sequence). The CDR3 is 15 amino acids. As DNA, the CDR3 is TGTGCCAGCAGCTCGGAAGCGCAGGGGTATGCTGAAGCTTTCTTT. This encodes CASSSEAQGYAEAFF. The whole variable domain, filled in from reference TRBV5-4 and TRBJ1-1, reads ETGVTQSPTHLIKTRGQQVTLRCSSQSGHNTVSWYQQALGQGPQFIFQYYREEENGRGNFPPRFSGLQFPNYSSELNVNALELDDSALYLCASSSEAQGYAEAFFGQGTRLTVV.

CDR3 nucleotide sequence: TGTGCCAGCAGGACGACAGGGCCCCCCCACGTTAATTCACCCCTCCACTTT. Its protein product is CASRTTGPPHVNSPLHF. This chain joins TRBV27 and TRBJ1-6; 7 bases are a match to TRBD1. V was pared by 6 bases and J by 6 bases, with 14 bases of the junction left unmatched. CDR3 length equals 17 residues. Per germline, CDR1 MNHEY and CDR2 SMNVEV (reference sequence).

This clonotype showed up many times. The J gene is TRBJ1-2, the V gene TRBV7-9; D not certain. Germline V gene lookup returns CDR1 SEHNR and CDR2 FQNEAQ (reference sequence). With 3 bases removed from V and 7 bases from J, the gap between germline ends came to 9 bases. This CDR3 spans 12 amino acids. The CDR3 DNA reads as TGTGCCAGCAGCTTGGATCAGAGTGGCTACACCTTC. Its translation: CASSLDQSGYTF.

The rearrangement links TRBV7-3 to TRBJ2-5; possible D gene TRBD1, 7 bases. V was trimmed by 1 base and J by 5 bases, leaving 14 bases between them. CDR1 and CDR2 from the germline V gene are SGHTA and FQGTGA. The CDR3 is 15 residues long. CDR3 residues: CASSLIQGGRETQYF. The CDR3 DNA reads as TGTGCCAGCAGCTTAATCCAGGGGGGACGGGAGACCCAGTACTTC.

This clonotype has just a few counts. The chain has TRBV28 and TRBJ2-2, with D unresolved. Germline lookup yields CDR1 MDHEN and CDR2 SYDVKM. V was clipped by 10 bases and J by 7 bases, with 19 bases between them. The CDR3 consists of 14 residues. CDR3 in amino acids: CATSSRALGGELFF. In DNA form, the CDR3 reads TGTGCCACCTCAAGTCGGGCGTTGGGCGGGGAGCTGTTTTTT.

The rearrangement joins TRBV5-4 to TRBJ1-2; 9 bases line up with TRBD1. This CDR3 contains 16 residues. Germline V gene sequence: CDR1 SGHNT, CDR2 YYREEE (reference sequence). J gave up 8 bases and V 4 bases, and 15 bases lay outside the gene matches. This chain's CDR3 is CASSGVLDRGTHGYTF. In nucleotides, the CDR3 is TGTGCCAGCAGCGGGGTCCTAGACAGGGGGACTCACGGCTACACCTTC.

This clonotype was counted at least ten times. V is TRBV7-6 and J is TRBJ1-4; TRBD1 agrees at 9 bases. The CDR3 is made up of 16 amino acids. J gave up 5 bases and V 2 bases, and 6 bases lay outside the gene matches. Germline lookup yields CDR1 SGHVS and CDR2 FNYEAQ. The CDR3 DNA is TGTGCCAGCAGCTTATCGGGGACAGGGTGGAATGAAAAACTGTTTTTT. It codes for CASSLSGTGWNEKLFF.